There are many counts of the clone carrying this T cell receptor (beta chain). Unmatched junction bases numbered 8, after V lost 11 bases and J lost 1 base. The CDR3 has 15 residues. Germline V gives CDR1 SNHLY, CDR2 FYNNEI. Priming of first-strand cDNA relied on TRAV- and TRBV-specific primers (covering alpha and beta chains). With a constant-region primer and a V-primer adapter, TCRs were subjected to about 20 PCR cycles of amplification. After the mRNA was isolated, it was amplified using in vitro transcription. TCRdb reprocessed the reads with MiXCR, giving one entry per CDR3 protein. This sample yields some 100,000 distinct CDR3 sequences, of which around 20% are seen a single time; roughly 13% belongs to the top ten. This sample stems from a study of low-dose radiotherapy and immunotherapy resistance in tumors. Study-level background: Every 2 weeks, cohort 1 got 0.5 Gy, reaching 6.5 Gy to the planning target volume. Daily intake of oral aspirin 300 mg by patients lasted four cycles and began on cycle 1 day 1.

The time point was: after trial treatment. Treatment reported: LDRT plus nivolumab, ipilimumab, low-dose cyclophosphamide and aspirin (RACIN trial). The donors' regimen was nivolumab, ipilimumab, aspirin, low-dose cyclophosphamide and low-dose radiotherapy. V gene TRBV2 combines with J gene TRBJ2-1, with TRBD2 identical over 10 bases. Sequenced here: PBMCs, sampled after low-dose radiotherapy plus immunotherapy. This TCR came from a female donor with ovarian cancer. Written as DNA, the CDR3 is TGTGCCGGATCCCGGACTAGCGGTTCCTACAATGAGCAGTTCTTC. This gives the protein CAGSRTSGSYNEQFF.